This record concerns one T cell receptor beta chain sequence. Its recognized antigen is unknown. No clone much larger than this one lies a single base away; base qualities are absent. For sequencing of the TCRbeta CDR3 region, genomic DNA was extracted from the sorted cells. TCRbeta CDR3 regions were sequenced using the immunoSEQ Assay. As stored in TCRdb, this immuneACCESS dataset retains in-frame rearrangements with V and J assigned. A fraction of the clones does not appear; measured against another copy, unresolved V genes explain less than half of the discrepancy, and the remainder lacks a known reason. The sample records 39,000 or so clones, around nine tenths of which are singletons. The top ten hold around 10% of the sample. The data are from a study of OX40 agonist ivuxolimab in advanced cancers. Concerning the study at large: Ivuxolimab was a fully human IgG2 agonistic monoclonal antibody targeting the costimulatory receptor OX40 (CD134). Intravenous ivuxolimab was administered to patients every 2 weeks at six dose levels: 0.01, 0.1, 0.3, 1.5, 3 and 10 mg/kg. Among the roughly 50 dose-escalation patients, some 20 had hepatocellular carcinoma, approximately 15 melanoma, 9 renal cell carcinoma and 9 head and neck cancer. In the dose-escalation cohort, 82.7% of patients were male, and the mean age was approximately 64 years, with a range of roughly 20 to 80. Prior anti-PD-1, anti-PD-L1 or anti-CTLA-4 therapy was permitted, and 40% to 50% of dose-escalation patients had received checkpoint inhibitors. Partial responses occurred in three dose-escalation patients, of whom one had hepatocellular carcinoma and two had cutaneous melanoma. The purpose of peripheral TCRbeta sequencing was to test whether ivuxolimab changed TCR sequence diversity and led to clonal T-cell expansion. The paper reports the monotherapy dose-escalation portion (N = 52 patients) of the phase I ivuxolimab trial. The paper as a whole reports these results and caveats: The antigen specificity of the peripheral T cells that underwent clonal expansion was not determined. At doses of 0.1 to 3.0 mg/kg, clonal expansion of both CD4+ and CD8+ T cells in blood was seen between baseline and week 6. Partial responders in the 0.1-3.0 mg/kg groups had among the lowest normalized peripheral clonal expansion, especially among CD8+ T cells. Low levels of normalized T-cell clonal expansion were also seen in some patients who did not respond. After ivuxolimab, CD8+ T cells had more expanded clones than CD4+ T cells on average.

Measured from the cysteine to the phenylalanine, the CDR3 is 17 residues long. CDR3 DNA is the only sequence kept; it has 51 bases, read in frame from the first base. Based on the germline V gene, the CDR1 and CDR2 sequences are SGHNT and YENEEA. The junction shows trimming of 0 bases on V and 1 base on J, plus 13 bases between the germline ends. Patients with a history of autoimmune disease or receiving systemic immunosuppression were excluded from the trial. Peripheral blood for TCR sequencing was collected from all dose cohorts at baseline, on cycle 4 day 1, and on cycle 7 day 1. Samples were obtained from an open-label, multicenter, first-in-human phase I dose-escalation trial of ivuxolimab. Adults with locally advanced or metastatic melanoma, renal cell carcinoma, hepatocellular carcinoma or head and neck squamous cell carcinoma were enrolled in the trial. Before TCR sequencing, CD4+ and CD8+ T cells were separately sorted from peripheral blood.

The sequence is built from TRBV11-3 and TRBJ1-5, and possibly TRBD1, on 5 matching bases. The TCR sequence derives from an adult with an advanced solid tumor such as melanoma, head and neck, liver or kidney cancer. This specimen was CD4+ or CD8+ T cells sorted from blood, taken in a trial of the OX40 agonist ivuxolimab. The base sequence is TGTGCCAGCAGCTTAGACCCCGGGACGACAAGCAATCAGCCCCAGCATTTT. Its protein reads: CASSLDPGTTSNQPQHF. Supplemented by the reference TRBV11-3 and TRBJ1-5 proteins around the CDR3, the complete variable domain is EAGVVQSPRYKIIEKKQPVAFWCNPISGHNTLYWYLQNLGQGPELLIRYENEEAVDDSQLPKDRFSAERLKGVDSTLKIQPAELGDSAVYLCASSLDPGTTSNQPQHFGDGTRLSIL.